A selection of T cell receptor beta chains follows, all from one sample in a study of cytomegalovirus exposure and HLA in healthy donors. TCRdb's table, derived via immunoSEQ multiplex PCR, lists solely in-frame clones and lacks some. The sample gives 150,000 to 200,000 clones, roughly 80% of which show up once; less than 0.85% is in the top ten. Sequencing was done on a sample of PBMCs. Receptors were obtained from a young woman in good health and CMV-seronegative. CDR3s include the opening cysteine and the closing phenylalanine or tryptophan.

V	J	CDR3
TRBV11-1	TRBJ2-7	CASSLSDSESYEQYF
TRBV9	TRBJ1-3	CASSVDRARVSGNTIYF
TRBV27	TRBJ2-5	CASSPPRRETQYF
TRBV5-1	TRBJ1-4	CASSSTRTGATNEKLFF
TRBV6-5	TRBJ2-3	CASSYRAGGTQYF
TRBV7-6	TRBJ2-2	CASSLGLAGTGELFF
TRBV27	TRBJ2-5	CASSKPGQHLHQETQYF
TRBV27	TRBJ2-7	CASSLMGGAEQYF
TRBV25-1	TRBJ2-5	CASSDPGPGGETQYF
TRBV6-6	TRBJ2-2	CASSYSWQGATGELFF
TRBV6-1	TRBJ2-7	CASRIRDSSYEQYF
TRBV10-2	TRBJ2-3	CASSQSGQGRTDTQYF
TRBV6-6	TRBJ2-7	CATQGDGAYEQYF
TRBV28	TRBJ2-3	CASSLEGTGATDTQYF
TRBV7-9	TRBJ2-3	CASSPFRTSGNTDTQYF
TRBV23-1	TRBJ2-7	CASSRFPGTAKENEQYF
TRBV2	TRBJ2-7	CASSAAEGLYEQYF
TRBV5-1	TRBJ2-7	CASSFVRAPGLAGGSYEQYF
TRBV27	TRBJ2-7	CASSWDSSYEQYF
TRBV6-4	TRBJ1-4	CASSREDRFNEKLFF
TRBV18	TRBJ1-1	CASSPPADREAFF
TRBV30	TRBJ1-1	CAWTGKTLMNTEAFF
TRBV6-4	TRBJ2-7	CATLKFQGGKSDEQYF
TRBV11-2	TRBJ1-2	CASSLHQTAF
TRBV7-8	TRBJ2-3	CASSSDRVGTDTQYF
TRBV2	TRBJ2-1	CASKLSAGTSLGEQFF
TRBV5-1	TRBJ2-3	CASSRSGLADTDTQYF
TRBV4-1	TRBJ1-1	CASSPAGGPDTEAFF
TRBV9	TRBJ2-7	CASSLGTGVVEQYF
TRBV6-4	TRBJ1-2	CASSDRVGYTF
TRBV10-2	TRBJ2-7	CASSWDRGLGEQYF
TRBV7-9	TRBJ2-5	CASRLAGEETQYF
TRBV25-1	TRBJ2-1	CASSEVRGFYNEQFF
TRBV30	TRBJ1-5	CAWSENRGFQPQHF
TRBV10-3	TRBJ2-3	CAISLAGGLADTQYF
TRBV6-1	TRBJ1-5	CASRTGIDNQPQHF